This TCR beta chain was sequenced in a study of blood T cells in healthy people across ages. Whole-study results and caveats: Donor CMV infection status was unknown, possibly confounding age-related changes in expanded clonotypes.

V was pared by 5 bases and J by 0 bases, with 15 bases of the junction left unmatched. Germline assignment: CDR1 SGHTA and CDR2 FQGNSA. CDR3 length: 18 amino acids. The second PCR ran 7 to 11 cycles with a sample-barcoded 5' primer and J-beta primers. Sequencing of every sample gave 3 million or more CDR3-containing paired-end reads. TCRdb re-called the 5' RACE reads through MiXCR, storing one row per CDR3 protein. The table shows 750,000 or so distinct CDR3 sequences, with 20% to 25% occurring only once. Concerning this clonotype itself: Its target is unknown.

The data also belong to a second study, concerning T cells of mothers and their children. This second study says: Researchers report slightly higher, though non-significant, overlap in related mother-child pairs than in unrelated pairs. The authors identified no persistent microchimeric T cell clones.

The TCR originated in a boy aged 5-17 years in good health. The sample consisted of blood. The gene calls are TRBV7-2 and TRBJ2-7, with TRBD2 identical over 8 bases. The chain's CDR3 is CASSPTTSSGFHSYEQYF. CDR3 nucleotides: TGTGCCAGCAGCCCTACTACCTCTAGCGGGTTTCACTCCTACGAGCAGTACTTC.